This T cell receptor (beta chain) derives from a study of tumor-infiltrating lymphocytes in localized non-small cell lung cancer. About the study: From each patient, both tumor and uninvolved lung, non-adjacent to tumor, were sampled. Overall study results and limits: Tumor T-cell fraction from TCR sequencing was not associated with recurrence-free survival (p = 0.61).

Turning to this clone: The antigen is not known.

The CDR3 runs 13 residues. Germline V gives CDR1 GTSNPN, CDR2 SVGIG (reference sequence). Trimming shortened V by 0 bases and J by 2 bases, and 7 bases separated the two germline ends. Sequencing was performed with immunoSEQ multiplex PCR; in TCRdb, only in-frame clones are kept and a portion is missing. The sample carries 13,000 or so clones, roughly 64% recorded once. This chain joins TRBV30 and TRBJ1-1; no clear D gene. This clonotype originated in a human donor with non-small cell lung cancer. Sequencing was performed on lung tumor tissue. Written as DNA, the CDR3 is TGTGCCTGGAGTGTACCTGGCAACACTGAAGCTTTCTTT. This sequence encodes CAWSVPGNTEAFF.